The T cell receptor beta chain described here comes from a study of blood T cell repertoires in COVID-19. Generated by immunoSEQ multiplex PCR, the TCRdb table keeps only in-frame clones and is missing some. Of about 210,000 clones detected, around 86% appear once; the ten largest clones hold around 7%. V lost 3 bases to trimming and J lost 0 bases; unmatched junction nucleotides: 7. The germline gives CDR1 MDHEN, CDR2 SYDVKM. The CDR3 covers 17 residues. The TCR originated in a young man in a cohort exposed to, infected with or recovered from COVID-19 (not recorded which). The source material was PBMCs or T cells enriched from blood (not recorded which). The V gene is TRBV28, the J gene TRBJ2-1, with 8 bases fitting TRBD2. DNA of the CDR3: TGTGCCAGCAGTTTGGGTCAAACTAGCGGCTCCTACAATGAGCAGTTCTTC. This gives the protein CASSLGQTSGSYNEQFF.